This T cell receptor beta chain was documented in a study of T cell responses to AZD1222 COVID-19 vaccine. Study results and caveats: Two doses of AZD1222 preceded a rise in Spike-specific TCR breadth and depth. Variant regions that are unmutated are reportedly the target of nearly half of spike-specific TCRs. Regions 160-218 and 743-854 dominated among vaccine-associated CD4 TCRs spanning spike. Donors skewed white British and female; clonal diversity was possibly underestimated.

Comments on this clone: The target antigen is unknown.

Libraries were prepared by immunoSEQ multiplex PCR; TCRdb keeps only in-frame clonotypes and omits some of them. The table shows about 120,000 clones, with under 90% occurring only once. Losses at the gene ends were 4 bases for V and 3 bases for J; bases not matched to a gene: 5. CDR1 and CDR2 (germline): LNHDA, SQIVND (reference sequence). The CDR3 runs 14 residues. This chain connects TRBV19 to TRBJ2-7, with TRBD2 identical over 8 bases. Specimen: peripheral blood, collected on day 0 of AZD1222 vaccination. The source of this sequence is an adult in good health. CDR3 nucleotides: TGTGCCAGTAGTACCCTGGGACTAGTCTACGAGCAGTACTTC. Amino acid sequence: CASSTLGLVYEQYF. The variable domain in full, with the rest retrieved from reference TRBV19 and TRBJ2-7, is DGGITQSPKYLFRKEGQNVTLSCEQNLNHDAMYWYRQDPGQGLRLIYYSQIVNDFQKGDIAEGYSVSREKKESFPLTVTSAQKNPTAFYLCASSTLGLVYEQYFGPGTRLTVT.